This note documents a single T cell receptor (beta chain) sequence. Sequencing was performed with immunoSEQ multiplex PCR; in TCRdb, only in-frame clones are kept and a portion is missing. Of 250,000 or so clones listed, about 88% are singletons. This specimen comes from a study of blood T cell repertoires in COVID-19. Study information: The United States, Italy and Spain provided the acute and convalescent COVID-19 samples.

The CDR3 totals 14 residues. Per germline, CDR1 SGHTS and CDR2 YDEGEE. V lost 4 bases and J lost 2, with 11 bases in between. Sequencing was performed on peripheral blood. This sequence joins TRBV5-8 and TRBJ2-3, with D tentatively TRBD1 (5 bases). The TCR originated in a woman aged 40 to 55 who had recovered from COVID-19. CDR3 amino acids: CASSRRTNTDTQYF. As DNA, the CDR3 is TGTGCCAGCAGCCGACGGACAAACACAGATACGCAGTATTTT.